This record covers a single T cell receptor (beta chain). Here immunoSEQ multiplex PCR was the method, and the copy in TCRdb shows in-frame clones only, minus some. In the table there are 95,000 to 150,000 clones, roughly 92% of which are singletons. The sample is drawn from a study of T cell changes during pregnancy in multiple sclerosis. Germline V lookup: CDR1 LGHNA, CDR2 YNFKEQ. V trimming: 0 bases; J trimming: 5 bases; junction bases outside the gene matches: 5. The CDR3 runs to 17 residues. This receptor was obtained from a female donor with multiple sclerosis, enrolled in a pregnancy study. Source: peripheral blood, taken before pregnancy. The chain has TRBV4-2 and TRBJ2-1; 12 bases are shared with TRBD2. The CDR3 DNA sequence: TGTGCCAGCAGCCAAGATAGGTCTAGCGGGGGGGACAATGAGCAGTTCTTC. Its translation: CASSQDRSSGGDNEQFF.